Presented here are 5 T cell receptor beta chains from one specimen sequenced in a study of early T cells in non-severe SARS-CoV-2 infection. MiXCR was run by TCRdb on the 5' RACE reads, yielding one entry per CDR3 protein. The sample yields around 100,000 distinct CDR3 sequences, approximately 17% seen once. The material sequenced was whole blood. All receptors come from an adult who was a healthcare worker with PCR-confirmed SARS-CoV-2 infection or an uninfected control (not recorded which).

This clonotype came up a few times. This rearrangement joins TRBV10-3 to TRBJ2-7; 7 nucleotides match TRBD1. CDR1 ENHRY and CDR2 SYGVKD come from the germline V gene. The CDR3 extends over 15 amino acids. V shed 4 bases, J shed 2 bases, and the junction held 8 bases outside the gene matches. This CDR3 reads CAISGTGNPTYEQYF. The CDR3 DNA follows: TGTGCCATCAGTGGGACAGGAAACCCTACCTACGAGCAGTACTTC.

This clonotype was recorded at least ten times. The CDR3 loop reads CASSLRTSGSTDTQYF. The CDR3 DNA sequence: TGTGCCAGCAGCCTTCGGACTAGCGGGAGCACAGATACGCAGTATTTT. This chain connects TRBV7-2 to TRBJ2-3, with 11 bases fitting TRBD2. The CDR3 totals 16 residues. Germline V lookup: CDR1 SGHTA, CDR2 FQGNSA. The trim removed 5 bases at V and 0 bases at J, leaving 4 bases unmatched.

About this clonotype: One end of the junction does not line up with germline, which may come from a read error. The gene calls are TRBV29-1 and TRBJ1-1; weak D call: TRBD1 (6 bases). Germline CDR1 is SQVTM and CDR2 is ANQGSEA. The CDR3 is made up of 11 amino acids. The CDR3 DNA is TGCAGCGTTGAAAGACAGGCTGATGCTTTCTTT. It encodes CSVERQADAFF.

At least ten counts were recorded for this clonotype. The chain is built from TRBV2 and TRBJ2-1; D perhaps matches TRBD1 (7 bases). The V end was cut by 3 bases, the J end by 3 bases, with 15 bases between. The germline V gene encodes CDR1 SNHLY and CDR2 FYNNEI. The CDR3 runs 16 residues. Here the CDR3 DNA reads TGTGCCAGCAGTGAGACATCAGGGGGGTACTACAATGAGCAGTTCTTC. Its translation: CASSETSGGYYNEQFF.

The CDR3 nucleotides read TGTGCCAGTGGACAGGGGGCTTCCTACGAGCAGTACTTC. Translated: CASGQGASYEQYF. The J gene is TRBJ2-7, the V gene TRBV3-1, with 11 bases identical to TRBD1. V trimming: 9 bases; J trimming: 1 base; junction bases outside the gene matches: 2. CDR1 LGHDT and CDR2 YNNKEL come from the germline V gene (reference sequence). The CDR3 has 13 residues.